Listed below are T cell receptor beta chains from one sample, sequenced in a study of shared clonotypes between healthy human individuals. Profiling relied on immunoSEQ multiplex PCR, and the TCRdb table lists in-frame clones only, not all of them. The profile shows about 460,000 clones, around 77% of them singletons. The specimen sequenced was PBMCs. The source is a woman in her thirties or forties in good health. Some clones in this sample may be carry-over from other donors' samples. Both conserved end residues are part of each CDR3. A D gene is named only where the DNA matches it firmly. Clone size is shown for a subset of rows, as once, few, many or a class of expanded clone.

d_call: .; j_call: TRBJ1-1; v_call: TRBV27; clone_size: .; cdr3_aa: CASSIEQANTEAFF; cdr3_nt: TGTGCCAGCAGTATCGAGCAGGCGAACACTGAAGCTTTCTTT
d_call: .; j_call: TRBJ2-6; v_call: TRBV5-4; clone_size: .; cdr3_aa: CASSLGLATGANVLTF; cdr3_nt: TGTGCCAGCAGCTTGGGTCTAGCTACTGGGGCCAACGTCCTGACTTTC
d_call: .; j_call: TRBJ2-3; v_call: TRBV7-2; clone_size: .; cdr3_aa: CASSLEPYRVTDTQYF; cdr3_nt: TGTGCCAGCAGCTTAGAACCCTACCGGGTAACAGATACGCAGTATTTT
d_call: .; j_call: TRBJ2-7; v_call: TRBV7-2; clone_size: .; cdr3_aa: CASSSRWGYEQYF; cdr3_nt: TGTGCCAGCAGCTCACGTTGGGGGTACGAGCAGTACTTC
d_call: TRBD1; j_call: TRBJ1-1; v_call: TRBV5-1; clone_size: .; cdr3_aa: CASSLDPLDRAEAFF; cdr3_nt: TGCGCCAGCAGCTTGGATCCACTAGACAGGGCTGAAGCTTTCTTT
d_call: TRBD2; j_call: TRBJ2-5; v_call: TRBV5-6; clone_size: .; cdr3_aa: CASSFGVGGPLETQYF; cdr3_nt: TGTGCCAGCAGCTTTGGAGTGGGAGGGCCTTTAGAGACCCAGTACTTC
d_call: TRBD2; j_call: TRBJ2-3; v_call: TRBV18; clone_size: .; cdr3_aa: CASSPTGGDTQYF; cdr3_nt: TGTGCCAGCTCACCCACCGGGGGGGATACGCAGTATTTT
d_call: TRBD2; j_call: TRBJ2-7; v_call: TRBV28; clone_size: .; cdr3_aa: CASGTGTRGSYEQYF; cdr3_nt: TGTGCCTCGGGGACCGGGACTAGGGGCTCCTACGAGCAGTACTTC
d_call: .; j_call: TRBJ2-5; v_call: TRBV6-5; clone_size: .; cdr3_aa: CASRGLRETQYF; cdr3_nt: TGTGCCAGCAGGGGACTGAGGGAGACCCAGTACTTC
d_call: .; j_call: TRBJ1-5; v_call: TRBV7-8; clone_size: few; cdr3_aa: CASSLEGTQPQHF; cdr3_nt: TGTGCCAGCAGCTTAGAAGGCACACAGCCCCAGCATTTT
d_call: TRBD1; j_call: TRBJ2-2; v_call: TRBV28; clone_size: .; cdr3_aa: CASSLRTGIRTGELFF; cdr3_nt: TGTGCCAGCAGTTTACGGACAGGGATTCGCACCGGGGAGCTGTTTTTT
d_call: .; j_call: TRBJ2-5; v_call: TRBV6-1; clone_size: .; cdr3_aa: CASELSGQETQYF; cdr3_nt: TGTGCCAGCGAGCTTAGCGGCCAAGAGACCCAGTACTTC
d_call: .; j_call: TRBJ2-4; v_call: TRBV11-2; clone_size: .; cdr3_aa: CASSPEVGSAKNIQYF; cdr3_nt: TGTGCCAGCAGCCCCGAGGTGGGATCGGCCAAAAACATTCAGTACTTC
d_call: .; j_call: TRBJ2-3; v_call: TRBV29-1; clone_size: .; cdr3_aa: CSVEPGSTDTQYF; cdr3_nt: TGCAGCGTTGAGCCGGGTTCCACAGATACGCAGTATTTT
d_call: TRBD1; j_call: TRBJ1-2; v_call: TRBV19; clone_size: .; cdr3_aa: CASSTRDRPYGYTF; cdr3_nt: TGTGCCAGTAGTACCAGGGACAGACCCTATGGCTACACCTTC
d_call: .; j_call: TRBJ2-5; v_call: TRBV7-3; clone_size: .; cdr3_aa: CASSRKGQETQYF; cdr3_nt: TGTGCCAGCAGCCGAAAGGGGCAAGAGACCCAGTACTTC
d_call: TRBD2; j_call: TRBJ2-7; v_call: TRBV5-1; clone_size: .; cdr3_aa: CASSYNLGTSEPYEQYF; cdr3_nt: TGCGCCAGCAGCTACAACCTCGGGACTAGCGAACCCTACGAGCAGTACTTC
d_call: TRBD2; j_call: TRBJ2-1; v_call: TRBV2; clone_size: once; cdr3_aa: CASKGREYDEQFF; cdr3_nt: TGTGCCAGCAAGGGGCGGGAGTACGATGAGCAGTTCTTC
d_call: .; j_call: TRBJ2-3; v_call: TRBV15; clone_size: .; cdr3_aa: CATSRDAGSTDTQYF; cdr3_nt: TGTGCCACCAGCAGAGATGCAGGAAGCACAGATACGCAGTATTTT
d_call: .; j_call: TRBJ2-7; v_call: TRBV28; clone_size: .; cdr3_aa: CASSSPDRYEQYF; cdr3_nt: TGTGCCAGCAGTTCCCCGGACCGCTACGAGCAGTACTTC
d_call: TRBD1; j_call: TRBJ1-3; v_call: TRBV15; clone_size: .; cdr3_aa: CATSSDRGPGNTIYF; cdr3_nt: TGTGCCACCAGCAGTGACAGGGGGCCTGGAAACACCATATATTTT
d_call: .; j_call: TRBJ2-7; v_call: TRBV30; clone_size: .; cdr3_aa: CVVGFSYEQYF; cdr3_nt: TGTGTGGTTGGGTTCTCCTACGAGCAGTACTTC
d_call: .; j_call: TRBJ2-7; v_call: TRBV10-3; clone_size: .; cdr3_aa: CAISDSQGGYEQYF; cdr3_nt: TGTGCCATCAGTGATTCGCAGGGTGGGTACGAGCAGTACTTC
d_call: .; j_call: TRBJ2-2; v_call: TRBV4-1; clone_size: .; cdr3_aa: CASSQVFQRAYSGELFF; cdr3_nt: TGCGCCAGCAGCCAAGTGTTCCAGCGGGCATACTCCGGGGAGCTGTTTTTT
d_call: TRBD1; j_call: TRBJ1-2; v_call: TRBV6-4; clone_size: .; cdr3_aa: CASSDSRGRGRIF; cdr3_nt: TGTGCCAGCAGTGACTCCCGGGGCAGGGGGCGCATCTTC
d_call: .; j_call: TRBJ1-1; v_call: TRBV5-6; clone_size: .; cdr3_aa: CASSLIMNTEAFF; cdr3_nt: TGTGCCAGCAGCTTAATAATGAACACTGAAGCTTTCTTT
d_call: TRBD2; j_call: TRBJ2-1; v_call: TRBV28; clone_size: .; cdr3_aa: CASSPLLAGGYNEQFF; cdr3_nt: TGTGCCAGCAGTCCTCTCCTAGCGGGAGGCTACAATGAGCAGTTCTTC
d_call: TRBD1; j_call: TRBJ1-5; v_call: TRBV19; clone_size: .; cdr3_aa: CASSIRGQGNSNQPQHF; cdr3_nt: TGTGCCAGTAGTATACGGGGACAGGGGAATAGCAATCAGCCCCAGCATTTT
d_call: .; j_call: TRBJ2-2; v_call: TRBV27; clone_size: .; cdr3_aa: CASSLWGALAGELFF; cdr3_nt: TGTGCCAGCAGTTTGTGGGGGGCGTTAGCCGGGGAGCTGTTTTTT
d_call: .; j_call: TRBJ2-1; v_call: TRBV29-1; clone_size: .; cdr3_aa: CSARRGGYNEQFF; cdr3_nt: TGCAGCGCCCGGAGGGGGGGATACAATGAGCAGTTCTTC
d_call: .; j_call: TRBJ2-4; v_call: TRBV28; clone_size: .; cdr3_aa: CASSFPRENIQYF; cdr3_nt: TGTGCCAGCAGTTTTCCTAGGGAAAACATTCAGTACTTC
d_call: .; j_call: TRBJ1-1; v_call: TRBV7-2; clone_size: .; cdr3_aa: CASSFLNTEAFF; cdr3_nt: TGTGCCAGCAGCTTCCTCAACACTGAAGCTTTCTTT
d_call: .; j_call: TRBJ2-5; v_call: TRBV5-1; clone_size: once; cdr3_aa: CASSFNQETQYF; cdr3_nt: TGCGCCAGCAGCTTTAACCAAGAGACCCAGTACTTC
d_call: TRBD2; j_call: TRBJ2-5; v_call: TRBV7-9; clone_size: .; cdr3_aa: CASSLGLAGLSQETQYF; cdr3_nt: TGTGCCAGCAGCTTAGGACTAGCGGGCCTGTCCCAAGAGACCCAGTACTTC
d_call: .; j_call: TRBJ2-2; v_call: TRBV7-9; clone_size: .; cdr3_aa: CASSLSRATGELFF; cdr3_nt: TGTGCCAGCAGCTTGAGCAGGGCCACCGGGGAGCTGTTTTTT
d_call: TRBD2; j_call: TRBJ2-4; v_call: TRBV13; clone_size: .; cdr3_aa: CASSSTSGGGIQYF; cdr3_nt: TGTGCCAGCAGCTCCACTAGCGGCGGAGGCATTCAGTACTTC
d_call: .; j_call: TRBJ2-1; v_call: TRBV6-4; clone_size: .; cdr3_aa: CASSEFHNEQFF; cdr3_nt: TGTGCCAGCAGTGAGTTCCACAATGAGCAGTTCTTC
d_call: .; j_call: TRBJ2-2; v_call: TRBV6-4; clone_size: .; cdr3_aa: CASASSATGELFF; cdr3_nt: TGTGCCAGCGCCTCTAGCGCCACCGGGGAGCTGTTTTTT